This T cell receptor (beta chain) was identified in a study of blood T cell repertoires in COVID-19. Study-wide context: Both acute and convalescent COVID-19 samples were obtained from the United States, Italy and Spain.

Sequencing was performed with immunoSEQ multiplex PCR; in TCRdb, only in-frame clones are kept and a portion is missing. The sample has some 460,000 clones, more than 85% seen once. With regard to this clone: Within the sample, other DNA sequences also encode this same CDR3.

The germline V gene has CDR1 SEHNR and CDR2 FQNEAQ (reference sequence). This CDR3 region has 13 residues. Trimming removed 1 base at V and 5 bases at J, with 8 bases between. The sequence came from a woman in her 30s with acute or convalescent COVID-19. The chain recombines TRBV7-9 with TRBJ2-5, with no clear D. The sequenced sample was peripheral blood. CDR3 amino acids: CASSLGQWETQYF. The CDR3 DNA sequence: TGTGCCAGCAGCTTAGGGCAGTGGGAGACCCAGTACTTC.